The clone carrying this TCR delta chain was recorded a few times. A read error is the likely source, as a far larger clone sits one nucleotide away. In the same sample, other DNA sequences code for this CDR3. Bulk repertoires came from Vgamma9/Vdelta2+ or Vdelta2-negative gammadelta T cells flow-sorted from PBMC. TCRdb reanalyzed the multiplex PCR reads using CATT. The data contain tens of thousands of delta-chain clones, 1.7% of them singletons. The sample comes from a study of γδ T cells in repeated Plasmodium falciparum infection. There are 25 residues in the CDR3. Germline V gene sequence: CDR1 TSWWSYY, CDR2 QGS. V gave up 1 base and J gave up 0 bases; unmatched junction bases: 30.

The specimen sequenced was gamma-delta T cells from blood. The rearrangement joins TRDV1 to TRDJ1, with 9 bases identical to TRDD3. TCRdb is silent on the J gene; assignment here came from matching the DNA to germline. The receptor was isolated from a pool of human donors (malaria-infected and uninfected, not separated). The DNA of the CDR3 is TGTGCTCTTGGGGAACCGAAGTCATGGCCCCCCAAGGGACTGGGGGACTCCCAGTACACCGATAAACTCATCTTT. Its protein is CALGEPKSWPPKGLGDSQYTDKLIF.